This T cell receptor (beta chain) derives from a study of blood T cell repertoires in COVID-19. Study background: The United States, Italy and Spain were the sources of the acute and convalescent COVID-19 samples.

Seattle-derived patients entered the study during active infection and were followed longitudinally. In the original processing: Cell counts per sample came from amplifying reference gene primers. Some clones are missing from TCRdb's copy, which holds only in-frame ones; the method was immunoSEQ multiplex PCR. V and J calls and clone size are given by that table; D and trimming were obtained from the DNA. Here the sample spans about 300,000 clones, about 90% being singletons. Germline loops: CDR1 DFQATT, CDR2 SNEGSKA (reference sequence). CDR3 length: 15 amino acids. Trimming removed 3 bases from V and 7 bases from J, with 21 bases in between.

This rearrangement joins TRBV20-1 to TRBJ1-2; TRBD1 might be the D (6 bases). Sequenced material: peripheral blood. This clonotype was sampled from a woman between 45 and 65 years old with COVID-19, enrolled during active disease. The DNA for the CDR3 is TGCAGTGCTAGTGTCACGGGACACCCGACGGGTGGCTACACCTTC. This encodes CSASVTGHPTGGYTF.